This TCR beta chain was obtained from a study of shared clonotypes between healthy human individuals. In germline, CDR1 is SGHDT, CDR2 YYEEEE. Between the trimmed V and J ends, which lost 0 bases and 0 bases, there was a span of 13 bases. This CDR3 comprises 16 residues. Sequencing was performed with immunoSEQ multiplex PCR; in TCRdb, only in-frame clones are kept and a portion is missing. The sample includes around 1 million clones, around three quarters seen only once; the top ten take approximately 1.5%. The receptor was derived from a young man in good health. The sequencing input was memory CD4+ T cells sorted from blood. Subset noted: CD45RA-negative fraction. The chain is built from TRBV5-6 and TRBJ2-7, with D unresolved. This chain's CDR3 is CASSLGLAPFSYEQYF. CDR3 nucleotide sequence: TGTGCCAGCAGCTTGGGTCTTGCCCCATTCTCCTACGAGCAGTACTTC.